This entry features one T cell receptor (beta chain) sequence. Germline is not matched at one junction end, which may reflect a read error. The data originate from a study of blood T cell repertoires in COVID-19. Study in general: T cells, B-cell-depleted T cells, or PBMCs provided the cDNA or gDNA that served as material.

Measured with immunoSEQ multiplex PCR; TCRdb has only the in-frame clones, and not every one. The sample contains a few hundred thousand clones, 90% of which appear only once. Participants classified as exposed had met a COVID-19 case within 2 weeks before study entry. The sequenced sample was PBMCs or T cells enriched from blood (not recorded which). This sequence was found in a man aged 30 to 39 who had been exposed to COVID-19.

The CDR3 DNA reads TGCGCCAGTTCTAGGAGAGGGCCCCCAGATACGCAGTATTTT. Its translation: CASSRRGPPDTQYF. The chain has TRBV5-5 and TRBJ2-3; D is possibly TRBD2 (5 bases). In germline, CDR1 is SGHKS, CDR2 YYEKEE (reference sequence). The CDR3 extends over 14 amino acids. Looking up the rest from reference TRBV5-5 and TRBJ2-3 gives the full variable domain: DAGVTQSPTHLIKTRGQQVTLRCSPISGHKSVSWYQQVLGQGPQFIFQYYEKEERGRGNFPDRFSARQFPNYSSELNVNALLLGDSALYLCASSRRGPPDTQYFGPGTRLTVL.